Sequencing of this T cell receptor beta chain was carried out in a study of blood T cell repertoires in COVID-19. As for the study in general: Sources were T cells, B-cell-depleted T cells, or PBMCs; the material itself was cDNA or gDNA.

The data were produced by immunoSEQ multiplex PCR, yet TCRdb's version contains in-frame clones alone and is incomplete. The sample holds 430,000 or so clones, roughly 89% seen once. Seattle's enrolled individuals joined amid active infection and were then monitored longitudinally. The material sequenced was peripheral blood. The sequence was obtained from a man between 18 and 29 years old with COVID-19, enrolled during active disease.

As DNA, the CDR3 is TGTGCCAGCAGTGAATCGGGGACTACCGCCTACGAGCAGTACTTC. Protein sequence: CASSESGTTAYEQYF. The chain combines TRBV25-1 with TRBJ2-7; the match to TRBD2 covers 7 bases. The ends lost 1 base at V and 2 bases at J; junction bases unmatched: 5. The germline V gene encodes CDR1 MGHDK and CDR2 SYGVNS. The CDR3 contains 15 residues.